The next 26 T cell receptor beta chains were all read from a single sample in a study of blood T cell repertoires in COVID-19. Method: immunoSEQ multiplex PCR; TCRdb's copy keeps in-frame clones and lacks some. The profile covers under 200,000 clones, with more than 75% appearing a single time and 6% taken by the ten largest. The specimen sequenced was peripheral blood. All receptors come from a man aged 40-50 years with active or convalescent COVID-19.

The rearrangement joins TRBV7-2 to TRBJ2-1; 8 bases map to TRBD1. This CDR3 has 13 residues. Germline values: CDR1 SGHTA, CDR2 FQGNSA. With V trimmed by 6 bases and J by 5 bases, 3 bases remained unmatched. The CDR3 protein is CASREDRDNEQFF. CDR3 DNA sequence: TGTGCCAGCAGGGAGGACAGGGACAATGAGCAGTTCTTC.

The chain employs TRBV27 and TRBJ2-3; TRBD2 agrees at 9 bases. Germline values: CDR1 MNHEY, CDR2 SMNVEV (reference sequence). With V trimmed by 10 bases and J by 3 bases, 11 bases remained unmatched. The CDR3 sequence is 15 residues long. CDR3: CATWGLAGKTDTQYF. In DNA form, the CDR3 reads TGTGCCACCTGGGGGCTAGCGGGAAAGACAGATACGCAGTATTTT.

CDR3 sequence reads: CASSTPRDRLNQPQHF. The CDR3 DNA reads TGTGCCAGCAGTACTCCCCGGGACAGGCTTAATCAGCCCCAGCATTTT. This rearrangement joins TRBV27 to TRBJ1-5, with 8 bases lining up with TRBD1. The CDR3 length is 16 residues. Germline CDR1 MNHEY, CDR2 SMNVEV (reference sequence). J gave up 4 bases and V 5 bases, and 10 bases lay outside the gene matches.

The genes are TRBV5-1 and TRBJ2-3; 10 positions agree with TRBD2. Losses at the gene ends were 0 bases for V and 2 bases for J; bases not matched to a gene: 9. CDR3 size: 18 residues. The V gene's germline CDR1 is SGHRS and CDR2 YFSETQ. CDR3 in amino acids: CASSLVTSGIAHTDTQYF. The DNA for the CDR3 is TGCGCCAGCAGCTTGGTTACTAGCGGGATCGCTCACACAGATACGCAGTATTTT.

This rearrangement joins TRBV11-2 to TRBJ1-4; the D is unclear. CDR3 length: 15 amino acids. Germline V CDR1 and CDR2: SGHAT, FQNNGV. V lost 5 bases and J lost 7, with 17 bases in between. The CDR3 is CASSATPGLGEKLFF. For the CDR3, the DNA is TGTGCCAGCAGCGCGACCCCTGGACTGGGTGAAAAACTGTTTTTT.

V is TRBV6-2 or TRBV6-3 and J is TRBJ2-1, with TRBD2 matching 14 bases. The germline V gene encodes CDR1 MNHEY and CDR2 SVGEGT. CDR3 length: 16 amino acids. Germline trimming cut 3 bases from V and 9 bases from J; bases unmatched to any gene: 7. CDR3 sequence reads: CASSYPGLAGAGEQFF. The CDR3 coding sequence is TGTGCCAGCAGTTATCCGGGACTAGCGGGAGCGGGTGAGCAGTTCTTC.

J is TRBJ1-1 and V is TRBV6-2 or TRBV6-3; 8 bases match TRBD1. The V segment lost 6 bases and the J segment 7 bases; nucleotides outside the gene matches: 10. The CDR3 has 14 amino acids. Germline V gives CDR1 MNHEY, CDR2 SVGEGT. Written as DNA, the CDR3 is TGTGCCAGCAGCCTTAAAAGACAGGGGAGTGAAGCTTTCTTT. This sequence encodes CASSLKRQGSEAFF.

This chain connects TRBV6-2 or TRBV6-3 to TRBJ1-6; 7 positions match TRBD1. The J segment lost 8 bases and the V segment lost 2 bases, leaving 6 bases of the junction unmatched. CDR1 is MNHEY, CDR2 SVGEGT, per germline. The CDR3 consists of 15 residues. CDR3 loop: CASSYGAGGYSPLHF. CDR3 coding DNA: TGTGCCAGCAGTTACGGGGCAGGGGGTTATTCACCCCTCCACTTT.

The chain joins TRBV5-1 to TRBJ2-7, with D uncertain. V was clipped by 0 bases and J by 0 bases, with 7 bases between them. This CDR3 region has 14 residues. Germline-derived CDR1 and CDR2 are SGHRS and YFSETQ. This CDR3 reads CASSLDSSSYEQYF. In nucleotides, the CDR3 is TGCGCCAGCAGCTTGGATAGCAGCTCCTACGAGCAGTACTTC. Full variable domain (outside the CDR3, taken from reference TRBV5-1 and TRBJ2-7): KAGVTQTPRYLIKTRGQQVTLSCSPISGHRSVSWYQQTPGQGLQFLFEYFSETQRNKGNFPGRFSGRQFSNSRSEMNVSTLELGDSALYLCASSLDSSSYEQYFGPGTRLTVT.

The V call is TRBV27, the J call TRBJ2-1; D uncertain. Between the trimmed V and J ends, which lost 4 bases and 5 bases, there was a span of 12 bases. Looked up from germline, CDR1 is MNHEY and CDR2 is SMNVEV (reference sequence). There are 14 residues in the CDR3. CDR3 DNA sequence: TGTGCCAGCAGTTCTCTGACATATAACAATGAGCAGTTCTTC. Amino acids: CASSSLTYNNEQFF.

This sequence joins TRBV19 and TRBJ2-6; D is possibly TRBD2 (6 bases). The CDR3 is made up of 15 amino acids. Germline V gene sequence: CDR1 LNHDA, CDR2 SQIVND (reference sequence). The V end was cut by 5 bases, the J end by 2 bases, with 10 bases between. The CDR3 DNA reads TGTGCCAGTAGTCCGGGGGAGGCTGGGGCCAACGTCCTGACTTTC. Its translation: CASSPGEAGANVLTF.

The chain has TRBV11-3 and TRBJ2-5; TRBD1 agrees at 8 bases. CDR3 length: 15 amino acids. With V trimmed by 0 bases and J by 5 bases, 5 bases remained unmatched. Germline CDR1 SGHNT, CDR2 YENEEA. CDR3 region: CASSLDSTGEETQYF. In DNA form, the CDR3 reads TGTGCCAGCAGCTTAGATTCGACAGGGGAGGAGACCCAGTACTTC. Together with reference TRBV11-3 and TRBJ2-5, the CDR3 gives the full variable domain: EAGVVQSPRYKIIEKKQPVAFWCNPISGHNTLYWYLQNLGQGPELLIRYENEEAVDDSQLPKDRFSAERLKGVDSTLKIQPAELGDSAVYLCASSLDSTGEETQYFGPGTRLLVL.

This clone has only one observation. The V gene is TRBV6-1, the J gene TRBJ1-4, with 7 bases aligning to TRBD1. This CDR3 region has 14 residues. Germline V gene data show CDR1 as MNHNS and CDR2 as SASEGT. J lost 5 bases, V lost 6 bases, and 6 bases had no gene match. The CDR3 DNA follows: TGTGCCAGCAGCCCCGGGACAGAAAATGAAAAACTGTTTTTT. Encoded protein: CASSPGTENEKLFF.

V gene TRBV7-9 combines with J gene TRBJ1-1, with a weak D call TRBD1 (5 bases). CDR1 is SEHNR and CDR2 is FQNEAQ in the germline V gene (reference sequence). V was shortened by 5 bases and J by 7 bases, with 23 bases between the two germline ends. The CDR3 is 16 amino acids. The CDR3 DNA follows: TGTGCCAGCAGCCCCGAACCGGGGGGTGATTTTTATGAAGCTTTCTTT. Protein sequence: CASSPEPGGDFYEAFF.

The gene calls are TRBV5-4 and TRBJ2-3; TRBD2 aligns across 11 bases. Germline lookup yields CDR1 SGHNT and CDR2 YYREEE (reference sequence). The CDR3 sequence is 16 residues long. The junction had 8 bases not matched to a gene; V was cut back by 4 bases and J by 4 bases. CDR3 in amino acids: CASSVPTSGSADTQYF. The CDR3 DNA is TGTGCCAGCAGCGTACCCACTAGCGGGAGCGCAGATACGCAGTATTTT.

This clone was recorded a few times. The sample contains more than one DNA sequence encoding this CDR3. The chain combines TRBV27 with TRBJ1-3; D not resolved. Trimming took off 3 bases at V and 1 base at J, with 10 bases between the two ends. The CDR3 length is 15 residues. Germline-derived CDR1 and CDR2 are MNHEY and SMNVEV (reference sequence). The CDR3 sequence: CASSFRGGSGNTIYF. The CDR3 DNA follows: TGTGCCAGCAGTTTCCGGGGAGGTTCTGGAAACACCATATATTTT.

The V gene is TRBV6-5, the J gene TRBJ2-5, with D tentatively TRBD1 (5 bases). The germline V and J ends were trimmed by 10 bases and 2 bases, with 17 bases remaining between them. CDR1 and CDR2 (germline): MNHEY, SVGAGI. The CDR3 contains 14 residues. The CDR3 sequence is CATAWGRTQETQYF. The CDR3 DNA reads as TGTGCCACTGCGTGGGGCAGGACACAAGAGACCCAGTACTTC.

The table lists this clone with a few counts. V usage is TRBV19 and J usage is TRBJ2-3; 9 nucleotides align to TRBD2. This CDR3 has 16 amino acids. Germline loops: CDR1 LNHDA, CDR2 SQIVND (reference sequence). Losses at the gene ends were 5 bases for V and 0 bases for J; bases not matched to a gene: 6. This CDR3 reads CASSSPSGASTDTQYF. The DNA of the CDR3 is TGTGCCAGTAGTTCCCCTAGCGGGGCTAGCACAGATACGCAGTATTTT.

The rearrangement uses TRBV5-5 and TRBJ2-4; 8 nucleotides line up with TRBD1. The CDR3 sequence is 16 residues long. Germline CDR1 is SGHKS and CDR2 is YYEKEE (reference sequence). The ends lost 4 bases at V and 1 base at J; junction bases unmatched: 7. The CDR3 region has the DNA TGTGCCAGCAGCCCTGACAGGGGAACGGCCAAAAACATTCAGTACTTC. Protein sequence: CASSPDRGTAKNIQYF.

The rearrangement joins TRBV28 to TRBJ1-2; D is perhaps TRBD1 (6 bases). V lost 6 bases, J lost 12 bases, and 17 bases lay in between. CDR3 length: 12 amino acids. The germline gives CDR1 MDHEN, CDR2 SYDVKM. The CDR3 is CASSGGQPQNTF. CDR3 in DNA: TGTGCCAGCAGCGGAGGACAGCCCCAAAACACCTTC.

The chain links TRBV5-5 to TRBJ2-1; no clear D. Germline assignment: CDR1 SGHKS and CDR2 YYEKEE (reference sequence). The ends were cut back, 4 bases at V and 4 bases at J, with 3 bases in the middle. There are 11 residues in the CDR3. CDR3 sequence: CASSPYNEQFF. CDR3 sequence (DNA): TGTGCCAGCAGCCCATACAATGAGCAGTTCTTC.

The rearrangement links TRBV7-9 to TRBJ1-2, with D possibly matching TRBD1 (5 bases). CDR3 length equals 12 residues. CDR1 and CDR2 (germline): SEHNR, FQNEAQ (reference sequence). The V gene lost 7 bases and the J gene lost 2 bases, with 8 bases spanning the gap. The CDR3 DNA reads TGTGCCAGCAACCGGGGGAACTATGGCTACACCTTC. Translating it yields CASNRGNYGYTF. The full variable domain, completed using reference TRBV7-9 and TRBJ1-2, is DTGVSQNPRHKITKRGQNVTFRCDPISEHNRLYWYRQTLGQGPEFLTYFQNEAQLEKSRLLSDRFSAERPKGSFSTLEIQRTEQGDSAMYLCASNRGNYGYTFGSGTRLTVV.

V is TRBV7-9 and J is TRBJ1-3; D unclear. The V and J ends lost 1 base and 4 bases respectively, with 14 bases between them. Germline CDR1 SEHNR, CDR2 FQNEAQ (reference sequence). This CDR3 region has 16 residues. CDR3 loop: CASSLESGNRGNTIYF. DNA of the CDR3: TGTGCCAGCAGCTTAGAGTCAGGAAACCGGGGAAACACCATATATTTT. Together with reference TRBV7-9 and TRBJ1-3, the CDR3 gives the full variable domain: DTGVSQNPRHKITKRGQNVTFRCDPISEHNRLYWYRQTLGQGPEFLTYFQNEAQLEKSRLLSDRFSAERPKGSFSTLEIQRTEQGDSAMYLCASSLESGNRGNTIYFGEGSWLTVV.

The chain is built from TRBV6-2 or TRBV6-3 and TRBJ2-7, with D tentatively TRBD1 (6 bases). The germline CDR1 and CDR2 sequences are MNHEY and SVGEGT. V lost 5 bases to trimming and J lost 0 bases, with 17 bases between them. The CDR3 spans 16 residues. CDR3 loop: CASSPPGQPYSYEQYF. The CDR3 DNA is TGTGCCAGCAGTCCACCCGGACAGCCGTACTCCTACGAGCAGTACTTC.

This clone has just a few counts. The chain couples TRBV4-1 to TRBJ1-1; tentatively, D is TRBD1 (6 bases). Trimming pared 2 bases from V and 5 bases from J, leaving 18 bases between. Germline CDR1 is MGHRA and CDR2 is YSYEKL. The CDR3 spans 16 residues. CDR3: CASSQLPHGQGTEAFF. For the CDR3, the DNA is TGCGCCAGCAGCCAACTACCCCACGGTCAGGGGACTGAAGCTTTCTTT.

The V call is TRBV5-1, the J call TRBJ1-5; TRBD1 matches at 8 bases. V lost 4 bases and J lost 3; bases outside the gene matches: 6. The CDR3 is made up of 15 amino acids. Germline CDR1 is SGHRS and CDR2 is YFSETQ. The CDR3 region is CASSQTGANNQPQHF. In DNA form, the CDR3 reads TGCGCCAGCAGCCAGACAGGGGCTAACAATCAGCCCCAGCATTTT.